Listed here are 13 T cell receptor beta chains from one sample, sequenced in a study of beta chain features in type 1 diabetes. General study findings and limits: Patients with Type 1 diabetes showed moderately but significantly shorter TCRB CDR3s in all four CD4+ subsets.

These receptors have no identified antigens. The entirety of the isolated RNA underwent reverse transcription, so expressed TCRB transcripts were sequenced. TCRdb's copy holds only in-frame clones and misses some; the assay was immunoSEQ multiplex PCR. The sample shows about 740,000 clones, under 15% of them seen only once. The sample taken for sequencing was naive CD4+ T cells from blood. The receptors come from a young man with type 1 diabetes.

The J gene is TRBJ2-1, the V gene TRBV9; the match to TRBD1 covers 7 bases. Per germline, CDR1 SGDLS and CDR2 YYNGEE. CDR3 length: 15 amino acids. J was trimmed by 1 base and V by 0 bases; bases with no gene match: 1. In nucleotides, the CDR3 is TGTGCCAGCAGCGTAGAACAGGGGTCCTACAATGAGCAGTTCTTC. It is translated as CASSVEQGSYNEQFF.

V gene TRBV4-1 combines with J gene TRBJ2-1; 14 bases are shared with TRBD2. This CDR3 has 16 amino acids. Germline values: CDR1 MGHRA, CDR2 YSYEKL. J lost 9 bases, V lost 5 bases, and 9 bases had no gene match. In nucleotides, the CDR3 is TGCGCCAGCAGCACAGGACTAGCGGGGGGCGGTACTGAGCAGTTCTTC. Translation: CASSTGLAGGGTEQFF.

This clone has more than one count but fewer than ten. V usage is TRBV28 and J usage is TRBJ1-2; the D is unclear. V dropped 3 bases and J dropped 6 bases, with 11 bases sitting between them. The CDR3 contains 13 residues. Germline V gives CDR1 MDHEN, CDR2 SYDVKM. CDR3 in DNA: TGTGCCAGCAGTTTCTGGGATTCGAATGGCTACACCTTC. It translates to CASSFWDSNGYTF.

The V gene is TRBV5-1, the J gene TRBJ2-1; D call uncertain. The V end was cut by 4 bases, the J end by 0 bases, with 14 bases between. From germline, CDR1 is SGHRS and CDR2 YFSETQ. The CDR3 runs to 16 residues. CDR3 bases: TGCGCCAGCAGCATGACTGTACTTAGCTCCTACAATGAGCAGTTCTTC. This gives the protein CASSMTVLSSYNEQFF.

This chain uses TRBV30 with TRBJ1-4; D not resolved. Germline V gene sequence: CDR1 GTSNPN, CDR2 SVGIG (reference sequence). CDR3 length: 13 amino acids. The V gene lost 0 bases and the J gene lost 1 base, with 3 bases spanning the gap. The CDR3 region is CAWSVITNEKLFF. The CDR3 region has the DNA TGTGCCTGGAGTGTAATAACTAATGAAAAACTGTTTTTT.

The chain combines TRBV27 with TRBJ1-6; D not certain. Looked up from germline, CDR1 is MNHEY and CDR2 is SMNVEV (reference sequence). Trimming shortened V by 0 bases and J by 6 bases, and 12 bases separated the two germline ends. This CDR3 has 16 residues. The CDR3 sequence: CASSLSRNPLNSPLHF. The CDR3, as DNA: TGTGCCAGCAGTTTATCTAGGAATCCACTTAATTCACCCCTCCACTTT.

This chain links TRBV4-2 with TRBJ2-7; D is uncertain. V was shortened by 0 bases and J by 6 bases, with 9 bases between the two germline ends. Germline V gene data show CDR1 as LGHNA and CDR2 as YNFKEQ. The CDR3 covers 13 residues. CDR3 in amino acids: CASSQEGQGEQYF. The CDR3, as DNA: TGTGCCAGCAGCCAAGAAGGTCAAGGCGAGCAGTACTTC.

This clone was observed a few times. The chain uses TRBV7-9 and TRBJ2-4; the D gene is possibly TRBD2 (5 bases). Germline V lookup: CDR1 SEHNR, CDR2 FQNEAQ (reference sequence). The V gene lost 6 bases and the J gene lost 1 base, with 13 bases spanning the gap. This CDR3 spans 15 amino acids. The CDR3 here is CASSPSGWAKNIQYF. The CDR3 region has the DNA TGTGCCAGCAGTCCGTCGGGGTGGGCCAAAAACATTCAGTACTTC.

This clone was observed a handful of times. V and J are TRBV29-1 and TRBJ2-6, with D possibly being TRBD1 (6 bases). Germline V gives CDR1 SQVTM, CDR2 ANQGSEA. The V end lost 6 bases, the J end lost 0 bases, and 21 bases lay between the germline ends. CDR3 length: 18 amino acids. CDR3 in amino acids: CSVGGRLPGASGANVLTF. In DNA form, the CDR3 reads TGCAGCGTCGGTGGGCGGCTACCAGGGGCCTCTGGGGCCAACGTCCTGACTTTC.

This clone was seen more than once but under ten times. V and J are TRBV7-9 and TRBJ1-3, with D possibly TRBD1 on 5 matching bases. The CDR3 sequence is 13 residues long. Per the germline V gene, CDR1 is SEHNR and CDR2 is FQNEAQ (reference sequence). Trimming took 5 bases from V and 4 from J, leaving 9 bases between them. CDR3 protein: CASSPGAGNTIYF. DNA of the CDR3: TGTGCCAGCAGCCCCGGGGCAGGAAACACCATATATTTT.

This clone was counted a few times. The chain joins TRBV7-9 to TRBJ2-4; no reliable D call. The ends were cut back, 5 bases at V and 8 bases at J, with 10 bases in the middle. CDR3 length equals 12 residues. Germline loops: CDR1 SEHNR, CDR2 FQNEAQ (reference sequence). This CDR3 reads CASSLGVDIQYF. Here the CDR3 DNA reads TGTGCCAGCAGCCTCGGTGTGGACATTCAGTACTTC.

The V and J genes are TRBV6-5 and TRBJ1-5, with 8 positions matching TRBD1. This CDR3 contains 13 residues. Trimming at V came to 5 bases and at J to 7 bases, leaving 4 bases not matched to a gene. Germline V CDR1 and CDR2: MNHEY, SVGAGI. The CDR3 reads CASSTQGGQPQHF. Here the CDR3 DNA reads TGTGCCAGCAGTACACAGGGGGGCCAGCCCCAGCATTTT.

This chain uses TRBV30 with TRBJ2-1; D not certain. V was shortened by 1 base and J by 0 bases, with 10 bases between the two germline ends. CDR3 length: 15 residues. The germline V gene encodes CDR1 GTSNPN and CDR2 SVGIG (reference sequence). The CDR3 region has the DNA TGTGCCTGGAGTGGTAGCTCGAGCTCCTACAATGAGCAGTTCTTC. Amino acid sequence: CAWSGSSSSYNEQFF.